This entry lists 14 T cell receptor beta chains sequenced from one sample in a study of cytomegalovirus exposure and HLA in healthy donors. TCRdb's table, derived via immunoSEQ multiplex PCR, lists solely in-frame clones and lacks some. The data contain 200,000 to 250,000 clones, about 88% of them singletons. The sample consisted of PBMCs. The source is a young man in good health and CMV-seropositive.

The rearrangement joins TRBV30 to TRBJ2-1; 10 nucleotides line up with TRBD2. V lost 5 bases and J lost 6; bases outside the gene matches: 4. Germline V gives CDR1 GTSNPN, CDR2 SVGIG (reference sequence). CDR3 length: 13 amino acids. CDR3 region: CAWAASGSNEQFF. CDR3 DNA: TGTGCCTGGGCGGCTAGCGGGAGCAATGAGCAGTTCTTC.

The chain employs TRBV4-1 and TRBJ2-3, with 8 bases matching TRBD2. CDR1 and CDR2 from the germline V gene are MGHRA and YSYEKL. With 7 bases clipped from V and 3 bases from J, the junction kept 9 bases outside the gene matches. The CDR3 consists of 15 residues. CDR3 DNA sequence: TGCGCCAGCACCCTTGCGGGAGGAGGGACAGATACGCAGTATTTT. Amino acid sequence: CASTLAGGGTDTQYF.

The chain couples TRBV1 to TRBJ1-4; the DNA was not used to check the table's D call, TRBD1. TRBV1 represents a pseudogene. This CDR3 spans 15 amino acids. The CDR3, as DNA: TGCACCAGCAGCCAAGCTGCAGGGACAAATGAAAAACTGTTTTTT. It codes for CTSSQAAGTNEKLFF.

The chain joins TRBV2 to TRBJ1-2; D is undetermined. The CDR3 totals 16 residues. V lost 5 bases, J lost 4 bases, and 20 bases lay in between. CDR1 is SNHLY and CDR2 is FYNNEI in the germline V gene. The CDR3 DNA reads as TGTGCCAGCAGTATCCCGACTCCTTCTAAAGGCTATGGCTACACCTTC. This gives the protein CASSIPTPSKGYGYTF.

The CDR3 coding sequence is TGTGCCACCTCAGAAGCTCTAGCCAAAAACATTCAGTACTTC. Translation gives CATSEALAKNIQYF. V and J are TRBV15 and TRBJ2-4; D remains unclear. Germline assignment: CDR1 LNHNV and CDR2 YYDKDF (reference sequence). Trimming left V 8 bases short and J 0 bases short, with 11 bases between. The CDR3 runs 14 residues.

This clone was observed once. The chain combines TRBV7-9 with TRBJ1-2, with a tentative D call TRBD1 (6 bases). Deletions cut 4 bases from V and 2 bases from J, with 14 bases between. The CDR3 extends over 15 amino acids. Germline CDR1 and CDR2: SEHNR and FQNEAQ (reference sequence). The CDR3 loop is CASSSAPQGNYGYTF. The DNA of the CDR3 is TGTGCCAGCAGCTCAGCCCCACAGGGAAACTATGGCTACACCTTC.

Only one count was recorded for this clone. V gene TRBV4-2 combines with J gene TRBJ1-4, with unresolved D. Trimming pared 0 bases from V and 4 bases from J, leaving 18 bases between. Germline CDR1 and CDR2: LGHNA and YNFKEQ. The CDR3 totals 18 residues. CDR3 amino acids: CASSQDSASSGINEKLFF. CDR3 coding DNA: TGTGCCAGCAGCCAAGATTCAGCATCCAGCGGTATTAATGAAAAACTGTTTTTT.

This clone was observed a handful of times. The rearrangement links TRBV7-8 to TRBJ2-2; no firm D call. Trimming left V 4 bases short and J 7 bases short, with 13 bases between. The V gene's germline CDR1 is SGHVS and CDR2 FQNEAQ. The CDR3 has 14 residues. CDR3 in DNA: TGTGCCAGCAGCTCACGGGCCCATGGCGGGGAGCTGTTTTTT. Encoded protein: CASSSRAHGGELFF.

The chain couples TRBV18 to TRBJ1-5; 8 nucleotides line up with TRBD1. The ends lost 2 bases at V and 5 bases at J; junction bases unmatched: 2. CDR3 length equals 14 residues. CDR1 and CDR2 (germline): KGHSH, LQKENI. This CDR3 is CASSPLQGDQPQHF. The DNA for the CDR3 is TGTGCCAGCTCACCATTACAGGGGGATCAGCCCCAGCATTTT.

As concerns this clone: At one end the junction does not follow the germline gene, possibly because of a read error. The chain combines TRBV18 with TRBJ2-1, with no clear D. This CDR3 region has 14 residues. Germline V lookup: CDR1 KGHSH, CDR2 LQKENI. The CDR3 is CASSPPDDRNDQFF. For the CDR3, the DNA is TGTGCCAGCTCACCTCCAGATGATCGGAATGACCAGTTCTTC. The whole variable domain, remainder taken from reference TRBV18 and TRBJ2-1, is NAGVMQNPRHLVRRRGQEARLRCSPMKGHSHVYWYRQLPEEGLKFMVYLQKENIIDESGMPKERFSAEFPKEGPSILRIQQVVRGDSAAYFCASSPPDDRNDQFFGPGTRLTVL.

This chain uses TRBV6-5 with TRBJ2-2; D may be TRBD2 (6 bases). Trimming removed 6 bases at V and 1 base at J, with 6 bases between. CDR1 is MNHEY and CDR2 is SVGAGI in the germline V gene. The CDR3 runs to 13 residues. CDR3 DNA sequence: TGTGCCAGCAGCGGGGGGAACACCGGGGAGCTGTTTTTT. This translates into CASSGGNTGELFF.

J is TRBJ2-7 and V is TRBV27; D unclear. The CDR3 extends over 13 amino acids. Trimming stripped 0 bases from V and 3 bases from J, with 6 bases between. CDR1 and CDR2 (germline): MNHEY, SMNVEV (reference sequence). CDR3 coding DNA: TGTGCCAGCAGTTTATCCCCGGACTACGAGCAGTACTTC. Protein product: CASSLSPDYEQYF.

The chain links TRBV2 to TRBJ1-1; no definite D call. CDR3 size: 14 residues. V lost 10 bases and J lost 1, with 16 bases in between. Germline V gives CDR1 SNHLY, CDR2 FYNNEI. Here the CDR3 DNA reads TGTGCCACCTCATTTATATCAGGGAACACTGAAGCTTTCTTT. Translation: CATSFISGNTEAFF.

The chain uses TRBV7-9 and TRBJ2-1, with D uncertain. The CDR3 sequence is 13 residues long. Trimming stripped 7 bases from V and 6 bases from J, with 13 bases between. Germline V lookup: CDR1 SEHNR, CDR2 FQNEAQ (reference sequence). CDR3 nucleotides: TGTGCCAGCACGGTTTCAGACCGCAATGAGCAGTTCTTC. Its translation: CASTVSDRNEQFF. Combining the CDR3 with reference TRBV7-9 and TRBJ2-1 gives the whole variable domain DTGVSQNPRHKITKRGQNVTFRCDPISEHNRLYWYRQTLGQGPEFLTYFQNEAQLEKSRLLSDRFSAERPKGSFSTLEIQRTEQGDSAMYLCASTVSDRNEQFFGPGTRLTVL.